This T cell receptor beta chain stems from a study of patients and donors after allogeneic stem cell transplantation. MiXCR, applied by TCRdb to the RT-PCR reads, yields one record per CDR3 protein. The table shows about 410,000 distinct CDR3 sequences, with more than 15% occurring only once. V gave up 4 bases and J gave up 8 bases, with 14 bases separating them. The CDR3 spans 13 residues. Material: blood, either unsorted or a sorted T cell fraction (not recorded which). The chain is built from TRBV12-3 or TRBV12-4 and TRBJ1-1; D is possibly TRBD1 (5 bases). This receptor was identified in a human donor who was either an allogeneic HSCT recipient or a stem cell or donor lymphocyte infusion donor (not recorded which). It is not recorded whose cells these are; they may come from a transplant donor. The CDR3 coding sequence is TGTGCCAGCAGTTCCCTTGGGGGGAACGAAGCTTTCTTT. It yields the protein CASSSLGGNEAFF.